The source of this T cell receptor beta chain is a study of blood T cell repertoires in COVID-19. At the level of the study: COVID-19 samples from acute and convalescent phases originated in the United States, Italy and Spain. Nucleic acid was either cDNA or gDNA, and it came from T cells, B-cell-depleted T cells, or PBMCs.

Germline values: CDR1 SEHNR, CDR2 FQNEAQ (reference sequence). CDR3 length: 15 residues. The trim removed 5 bases at V and 5 bases at J, leaving 8 bases unmatched. In the authors' methods: Cell counts per sample came from amplifying reference gene primers. TCRdb keeps only in-frame clones here, not all; method: immunoSEQ multiplex PCR. The V and J calls and clone size are taken from that table; D and trimming were inferred from the DNA. The sample consists of about 60,000 clones, about 91% of them appearing once. This clone turned up a few times. The sample taken for sequencing was peripheral blood. The chain couples TRBV7-9 to TRBJ2-7; 11 nucleotides agree with TRBD1. This clonotype originated in an elderly woman with active COVID-19. The chain's CDR3 is CASSPGQGAIDEQYF. The CDR3 region has the DNA TGTGCCAGCAGCCCCGGACAGGGGGCGATAGACGAGCAGTACTTC.